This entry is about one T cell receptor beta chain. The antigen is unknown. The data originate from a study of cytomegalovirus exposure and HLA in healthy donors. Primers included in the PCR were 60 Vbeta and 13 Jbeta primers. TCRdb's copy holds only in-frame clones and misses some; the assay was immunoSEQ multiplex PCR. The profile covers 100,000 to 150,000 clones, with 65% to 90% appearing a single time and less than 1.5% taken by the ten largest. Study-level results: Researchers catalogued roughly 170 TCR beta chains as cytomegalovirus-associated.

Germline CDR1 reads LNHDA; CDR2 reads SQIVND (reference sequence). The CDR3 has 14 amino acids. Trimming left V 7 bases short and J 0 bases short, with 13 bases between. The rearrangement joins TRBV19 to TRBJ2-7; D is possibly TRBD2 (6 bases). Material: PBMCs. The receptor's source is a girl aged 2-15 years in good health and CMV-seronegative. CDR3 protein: CASKEGVSSYEQYF. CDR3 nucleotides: TGTGCCAGTAAGGAGGGCGTCAGCTCCTACGAGCAGTACTTC.